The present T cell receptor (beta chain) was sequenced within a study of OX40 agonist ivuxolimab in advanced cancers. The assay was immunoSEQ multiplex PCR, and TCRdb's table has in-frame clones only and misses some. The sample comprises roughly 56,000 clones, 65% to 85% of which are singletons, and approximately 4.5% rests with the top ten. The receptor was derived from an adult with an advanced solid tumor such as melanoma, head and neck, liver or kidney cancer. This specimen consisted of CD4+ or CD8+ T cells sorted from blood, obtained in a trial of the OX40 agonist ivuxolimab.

The CDR3 region is CASSYSRQGNQPQHF. CDR3 sequence (DNA): TGTGCCAGCAGTTACTCGCGACAGGGCAATCAGCCCCAGCATTTT. The rearrangement uses TRBV6-5 and TRBJ1-5, with D maybe TRBD1 (6 bases). Germline V gene lookup returns CDR1 MNHEY and CDR2 SVGAGI. V shed 0 bases and J shed 2 bases, with 8 bases lying between them. The CDR3 runs 15 residues.